Below, 12 T cell receptor beta chains from the same sample are listed, as sequenced in a study of blood T cells in healthy people across ages. A J-beta primer mix and a sample-barcoded 5' primer were used in a second PCR of about 7 to 12 cycles. A single record per CDR3 protein comes from TCRdb applying MiXCR to the 5' RACE reads. This table has 590,000 or so distinct CDR3 sequences, approximately 30% appearing once. Sequencing was carried out using blood. The receptors originated from a woman of 80 years or more in good health.

This clonotype was seen repeatedly, ten times or more. The chain recombines TRBV5-1 with TRBJ2-3; TRBD1 matches at 7 bases. Germline V lookup: CDR1 SGHRS, CDR2 YFSETQ. This CDR3 is 14 amino acids long. Losses at the gene ends were 0 bases for V and 6 bases for J; bases not matched to a gene: 4. The CDR3 DNA is TGCGCCAGCAGCTTGGAGAGGGGGCACGATACGCAGTATTTT. This codes for CASSLERGHDTQYF.

This clonotype was counted at least ten times. The chain is built from TRBV12-3 or TRBV12-4 and TRBJ2-1; 7 bases align to TRBD2. This CDR3 has 15 amino acids. J was trimmed by 5 bases and V by 7 bases; bases with no gene match: 11. The CDR3 loop reads CASTRNGGVHNEQFF. In nucleotides, the CDR3 is TGTGCCAGCACCCGAAATGGGGGGGTACACAATGAGCAGTTCTTC.

At least ten counts were recorded for this clonotype. The genes are TRBV11-2 and TRBJ2-3; D assignment may be TRBD1 or TRBD2 (6 bases each). The V end lost 3 bases, the J end lost 4 bases, and 17 bases lay between the germline ends. CDR1 is SGHAT and CDR2 is FQNNGV in the germline V gene. The CDR3 is 16 residues long. This CDR3 is CASSFYTGALADTQYF. CDR3 nucleotides: TGTGCCAGCAGCTTTTATACGGGGGCTTTGGCAGATACGCAGTATTTT.

V and J are TRBV28 and TRBJ1-5; D call uncertain. Germline loops: CDR1 MDHEN, CDR2 SYDVKM. This CDR3 contains 16 residues. The V gene lost 6 bases and the J gene lost 2 bases, with 17 bases spanning the gap. The CDR3 nucleotides are TGTGCCAGCAGCCTGACTGGGATTTCGGGCAATCAGCCCCAGCATTTT. Residues: CASSLTGISGNQPQHF.

CDR3 DNA: TGTGCCAGCAGTTACGCCATGGAGTACCAAGAGACCCAGTACTTC. Translated: CASSYAMEYQETQYF. The V gene is TRBV6-5, the J gene TRBJ2-5; no firm D call. Trimming removed 2 bases at V and 0 bases at J, with 10 bases between. CDR3 length: 15 amino acids. Germline V gene lookup returns CDR1 MNHEY and CDR2 SVGAGI.

This clonotype has a count of ten or more. This chain's CDR3 is CASSWDRSPNEKLFF. The CDR3 region has the DNA TGCGCCAGCAGCTGGGACAGGTCTCCTAATGAAAAACTGTTTTTT. The rearrangement joins TRBV5-1 to TRBJ1-4; TRBD1 matches at 8 bases. Germline values: CDR1 SGHRS, CDR2 YFSETQ. The CDR3 totals 15 residues. V was clipped by 3 bases and J by 3 bases; unmatched bases: 4.

The chain employs TRBV7-3 and TRBJ2-1; TRBD1 is a possible D gene (5 bases). The ends were cut back, 5 bases at V and 6 bases at J, with 8 bases in the middle. Germline V gives CDR1 SGHTA, CDR2 FQGTGA. The CDR3 totals 12 residues. The CDR3 sequence: CASSDQGNEQFF. The CDR3 DNA is TGTGCCAGCAGCGATCAGGGCAATGAGCAGTTCTTC.

This clonotype was picked up many times. The CDR3, as DNA: TGTGCCACCTTACCGGGGAGCATAGAGACCCAGTACTTC. Translating gives CATLPGSIETQYF. The chain couples TRBV7-3 to TRBJ2-5; D is perhaps TRBD2 (5 bases). Trimming stripped 10 bases from V and 4 bases from J, with 16 bases between. The CDR3 consists of 13 residues. Germline V gene sequence: CDR1 SGHTA, CDR2 FQGTGA.

About this clonotype itself: This may come from a read error, since a much larger clone is one base off. The CDR3 DNA follows: TGTGCCAGCAATTCCTCTGGGACGGTGGCCTACGAGCAGTACTTC. Translated, it gives CASNSSGTVAYEQYF. The chain recombines TRBV27 with TRBJ2-7; D may match TRBD1 or TRBD2 (5 bases each). Germline CDR1 and CDR2: MNHEY and SMNVEV (reference sequence). CDR3 length: 15 amino acids. Trimming stripped 7 bases from V and 2 bases from J, with 18 bases between.

In this sample, this clonotype turned up many times. The CDR3 loop reads CASSLTGFGNEQFF. CDR3 nucleotides: TGTGCCAGCAGCTTGACAGGTTTTGGCAATGAGCAGTTCTTC. The chain joins TRBV5-4 to TRBJ2-1; tentative D call: TRBD1 (5 bases). The ends were cut back, 1 base at V and 6 bases at J, with 11 bases in the middle. The length of the CDR3 is 14 residues. Germline CDR1 SGHNT, CDR2 YYREEE (reference sequence).

In its sample, this clonotype was seen a few times. Being one base from a much bigger clone, this may be a read error. The chain carries TRBV24-1 and TRBJ2-7; TRBD2 matches 9 bases. The V gene's germline CDR1 is KGHDR and CDR2 SFDVKD. The CDR3 runs 16 residues. V dropped 0 bases and J dropped 7; count of bases not matched to a gene: 9. CDR3 loop: CATSDLGGGVYNEQYF. Written as DNA, the CDR3 is TGTGCCACCAGTGATTTGGGCGGGGGGGTATACAATGAGCAGTACTTC.

This clonotype showed up just once. The genes are TRBV5-1 and TRBJ2-2; TRBD1 matches 10 bases. Germline V gene lookup returns CDR1 SGHRS and CDR2 YFSETQ. The CDR3 contains 15 residues. Unmatched junction bases numbered 6, after V lost 3 bases and J lost 7 bases. CDR3 amino acids: CASSWGQGTSGELFF. CDR3 coding DNA: TGCGCCAGCAGCTGGGGACAGGGGACGAGCGGGGAGCTGTTTTTT.